This T cell receptor beta chain was retrieved from a study of T cells in women clearing cervical HPV infection. Study in general: Control women cleared a single incident HPV16 infection within 12 months. Blood came at first lesion visit for cases, post-clearance for controls. For cases, blood was sampled a median roughly 150 days after lesion detection, interquartile range about 90 to 200 days.

Study conclusions and caveats: CIN3+ cases had significantly higher TCR richness than controls; evenness did not differ.

The V end lost 1 base, the J end lost 2 bases, and 9 bases lay between the germline ends. The germline V gene has CDR1 SEHNR and CDR2 FQNEAQ (reference sequence). CDR3 length equals 15 residues. On this clone: Its antigen is still unknown. The DNA ends 3 residues before the CDR3 does, and the rest of the CDR3 is filled in from the germline J gene.

Libraries were prepared by immunoSEQ multiplex PCR; TCRdb keeps only in-frame clonotypes and omits some of them. This sample contains around 48,000 clones. This sequence originates from a woman between 18 and 69 years old with a cervical HPV16 infection that either progressed to CIN3+ or cleared (not recorded which). Sequenced material: blood buffy coat. This chain uses TRBV7-9 with TRBJ1-3; possibly TRBD1 for D (5 bases). CDR3 in amino acids: CASSLVGETGNTIYF. CDR3 DNA, as far as it was read: TGTGCCAGCAGCTTAGTAGGGGAAACTGGAAACACC.